Each of the 31 T cell receptor beta chains below was sequenced from the same sample in a study of beta chain features in type 1 diabetes. The study reverse transcribed the entire isolated RNA, so it sequenced expressed TCRB transcripts. Clones were read by immunoSEQ multiplex PCR, and TCRdb kept only the in-frame ones, dropping some. The sample includes some 410,000 clones, approximately 15% of them seen just once. The material sequenced was naive CD4+ T cells from blood. These receptors all come from a man younger than 45 in good health.

The rearrangement joins TRBV4-2 to TRBJ2-5, with D maybe TRBD1 (6 bases). CDR3 size: 14 residues. Looked up from germline, CDR1 is LGHNA and CDR2 is YNFKEQ. The germline V and J ends were trimmed by 0 bases and 6 bases, with 11 bases remaining between them. The CDR3 loop reads CASSQDSQGQTQYF. The CDR3 DNA reads TGTGCCAGCAGCCAAGATTCCCAGGGGCAGACCCAGTACTTC.

The chain recombines TRBV5-4 with TRBJ2-2; D remains ambiguous. CDR1 SGHNT and CDR2 YYREEE come from the germline V gene (reference sequence). CDR3 length: 15 residues. V lost 0 bases, J lost 2 bases, and 8 bases lay in between. The CDR3 nucleotides read TGTGCCAGCAGCTTGGCTAGGCACAACACCGGGGAGCTGTTTTTT. Translated: CASSLARHNTGELFF.

The chain is built from TRBV10-3 and TRBJ2-1, with D possibly being TRBD2 (6 bases). CDR3 length: 15 amino acids. Germline V CDR1 and CDR2: ENHRY, SYGVKD. The V end was cut by 10 bases, the J end by 1 base, with 17 bases between. Here the CDR3 DNA reads TGTGCCACCACCCCACCGGGGGAGTCCTACAATGAGCAGTTCTTC. Encoded protein: CATTPPGESYNEQFF.

CDR3 sequence: CASSYAGQGGEQFF. The CDR3 DNA sequence: TGTGCCAGCAGTTACGCAGGGCAGGGAGGTGAGCAGTTCTTC. The chain joins TRBV6-5 to TRBJ2-1, with a weak D call TRBD2 (6 bases). This CDR3 comprises 14 residues. V was pared by 2 bases and J by 9 bases, with 14 bases between. CDR1 and CDR2 (germline): MNHEY, SVGAGI.

V and J are TRBV6-5 and TRBJ2-5; 8 bases line up with TRBD2. Germline V CDR1 and CDR2: MNHEY, SVGAGI. The J segment lost 4 bases and the V segment lost 9 bases, leaving 7 bases of the junction unmatched. The CDR3 runs to 13 residues. The CDR3 coding sequence is TGTGCCAGTGGACCCCGGGAGGGAGAGACCCAGTACTTC. It encodes CASGPREGETQYF.

The sample holds a few counts of this clone. The CDR3 DNA is TGTGCCTGGAGTTCCGGGCAGACCAACTATGGCTACACCTTC. Amino acid sequence: CAWSSGQTNYGYTF. This chain joins TRBV30 and TRBJ1-2; D ambiguous. The CDR3 is 14 amino acids. V lost 2 bases to trimming and J lost 2 bases, with 12 bases between them. Germline assignment: CDR1 GTSNPN and CDR2 SVGIG (reference sequence). Combining the CDR3 with reference TRBV30 and TRBJ1-2 gives the whole variable domain SQTIHQWPATLVQPVGSPLSLECTVEGTSNPNLYWYRQAAGRGLQLLFYSVGIGQISSEVPQNLSASRPQDRQFILSSKKLLLSDSGFYLCAWSSGQTNYGYTFGSGTRLTVV.

The rearrangement uses TRBV9 and TRBJ2-5; a weak D match, TRBD2 (6 bases). The germline gives CDR1 SGDLS, CDR2 YYNGEE. The CDR3 consists of 16 residues. Trimming shortened V by 0 bases and J by 3 bases, and 15 bases separated the two germline ends. The CDR3 coding sequence is TGTGCCAGCAGCGTAGGTTTGCGGGGTCATGAAGAGACCCAGTACTTC. It codes for CASSVGLRGHEETQYF.

In its sample, this clone was seen a few times. J is TRBJ2-3 and V is TRBV5-1; 7 bases match TRBD1. Unmatched junction bases numbered 5, after V lost 7 bases and J lost 0 bases. The length of the CDR3 is 14 residues. CDR1 and CDR2 from the germline V gene are SGHRS and YFSETQ. The CDR3 DNA sequence: TGCGCCAGCTCGGACAGGACTAGCACAGATACGCAGTATTTT. Amino acid sequence: CASSDRTSTDTQYF. Full variable domain (missing parts from reference TRBV5-1 and TRBJ2-3): KAGVTQTPRYLIKTRGQQVTLSCSPISGHRSVSWYQQTPGQGLQFLFEYFSETQRNKGNFPGRFSGRQFSNSRSEMNVSTLELGDSALYLCASSDRTSTDTQYFGPGTRLTVL.

This clone has a handful of counts. The rearrangement joins TRBV18 to TRBJ2-1; 8 positions agree with TRBD1. The V segment lost 6 bases and the J segment 9 bases; nucleotides outside the gene matches: 7. There are 13 residues in the CDR3. CDR1 is KGHSH, CDR2 LQKENI, per germline. The CDR3 DNA sequence: TGTGCCAGCTCGCCGGGACAGGAGAGTGAGCAGTTCTTC. Translating gives CASSPGQESEQFF.

This clone was picked up a small number of times. CDR3 sequence reads: CASSLPARRETQYF. CDR3 DNA: TGTGCCAGCAGCTTACCGGCCAGGAGGGAGACCCAGTACTTC. The gene calls are TRBV7-9 and TRBJ2-5; weak D call: TRBD2 (5 bases). With 2 bases removed from V and 5 bases from J, the gap between germline ends came to 12 bases. Germline CDR1 and CDR2: SEHNR and FQNEAQ (reference sequence). The CDR3 has 14 residues.

This chain uses TRBV15 with TRBJ2-1; D is uncertain. This CDR3 has 12 residues. Germline V lookup: CDR1 LNHNV, CDR2 YYDKDF (reference sequence). Trimming cost V 0 bases and J 11 bases, with 8 bases left between them. The CDR3 nucleotides are TGTGCCACCAGCAGAGATTACGGCAAGCAGTTCTTC. Translating gives CATSRDYGKQFF.

This CDR3 is CASSRDRGATYEQYF. For the CDR3, the DNA is TGTGCCAGCAGCCGGGACAGGGGTGCCACCTACGAGCAGTACTTC. V and J are TRBV4-2 and TRBJ2-7, with 10 bases lining up with TRBD1. Germline-derived CDR1 and CDR2 are LGHNA and YNFKEQ. V lost 4 bases to trimming and J lost 2 bases; unmatched junction nucleotides: 5. The CDR3 runs 15 residues.

V is TRBV2 and J is TRBJ2-3, with D perhaps TRBD1 or TRBD2 (5 bases each). The CDR3 extends over 16 amino acids. V was pared by 8 bases and J by 0 bases, with 18 bases between. The germline gives CDR1 SNHLY, CDR2 FYNNEI. The CDR3 protein is CASSWTTSGSTDTQYF. In DNA form, the CDR3 reads TGTGCCAGCTCCTGGACAACCTCGGGGAGCACAGATACGCAGTATTTT.

A few counts support this clone. The CDR3 region is CARGFRGTFNHNEQFF. CDR3 nucleotide sequence: TGCGCCAGGGGGTTTCGAGGGACGTTTAATCACAATGAGCAGTTCTTC. The rearrangement links TRBV23-1 to TRBJ2-1, with D perhaps TRBD1 or TRBD2 (5 bases each). TRBV23-1 is an ORF, with its function uncertain. Trimming removed 9 bases from V and 5 bases from J, with 23 bases in between. The CDR3 spans 16 residues.

The chain is built from TRBV7-2 and TRBJ2-7; D remains ambiguous. CDR3 size: 12 residues. The V end lost 6 bases, the J end lost 1 base, and 7 bases lay between the germline ends. CDR1 SGHTA and CDR2 FQGNSA come from the germline V gene. CDR3 coding DNA: TGTGCCAGCAGATACGCTTCCTACGAGCAGTACGTC. Protein sequence: CASRYASYEQYV.

The chain has TRBV19 and TRBJ2-3, with TRBD2 identical over 10 bases. V was pared by 4 bases and J by 0 bases, with 4 bases of the junction left unmatched. The germline gives CDR1 LNHDA, CDR2 SQIVND (reference sequence). CDR3 length equals 16 residues. CDR3 loop: CASSNILAGSTDTQYF. The CDR3 coding sequence is TGTGCCAGTAGTAACATACTAGCGGGGAGCACAGATACGCAGTATTTT.

CDR3 residues: CASSVRTSENNEQFF. As DNA, the CDR3 is TGTGCCAGCAGCGTTAGGACTAGCGAAAACAATGAGCAGTTCTTC. This chain connects TRBV9 to TRBJ2-1; TRBD2 matches at 9 bases. Trimming cost V 2 bases and J 5 bases; bases outside gene matches: 5. Germline CDR1 is SGDLS and CDR2 is YYNGEE. The CDR3 length is 15 residues.

This clone was observed a handful of times. The chain links TRBV9 to TRBJ2-1, with 10 bases fitting TRBD1. Germline CDR1 is SGDLS and CDR2 is YYNGEE. V dropped 4 bases and J dropped 10; count of bases not matched to a gene: 8. The CDR3 totals 14 residues. The CDR3 region has the DNA TGTGCCAGCAGCTACGGACAGGGGGTTTACGAGCAGTTCTTC. This encodes CASSYGQGVYEQFF.

The chain combines TRBV15 with TRBJ2-5, with D possibly being TRBD2 (5 bases). Germline V lookup: CDR1 LNHNV, CDR2 YYDKDF (reference sequence). Trimming took 0 bases from V and 13 from J, leaving 12 bases between them. The CDR3 runs to 12 residues. Here the CDR3 DNA reads TGTGCCACCAGCAGAGACGGGGTCTCCCCGTACTTC. It specifies CATSRDGVSPYF.

The rearrangement links TRBV25-1 to TRBJ1-5, with D maybe TRBD1 (6 bases). This CDR3 comprises 14 residues. CDR1 is MGHDK, CDR2 SYGVNS, per germline. V shed 6 bases and J shed 2 bases, with 11 bases lying between them. CDR3 sequence (DNA): TGTGCCAGCAGGGACAGCGGCGGCAATCAGCCCCAGCATTTT. Its protein is CASRDSGGNQPQHF.

The gene calls are TRBV2 and TRBJ1-2; 7 nucleotides agree with TRBD1. The germline CDR1 and CDR2 sequences are SNHLY and FYNNEI. V lost 6 bases and J lost 8; bases outside the gene matches: 9. The CDR3 loop spans 13 amino acids. The CDR3 loop reads CASRVTGEGGYTF. The CDR3 nucleotides read TGTGCCAGCAGGGTCACAGGGGAAGGAGGCTACACCTTC.

The chain carries TRBV12-5 and TRBJ1-6; D may be TRBD1 (5 bases). Germline CDR1 LGHNT, CDR2 FRNRAP. V was cut by 6 bases and J by 0 bases, with 12 bases left in between. The CDR3 runs 16 residues. The CDR3, as DNA: TGTGCTAGTGGCACCGCCCAGGGCTCCTATAATTCACCCCTCCACTTT. This gives the protein CASGTAQGSYNSPLHF. The whole variable domain, filled in from reference TRBV12-5 and TRBJ1-6, reads DARVTQTPRHKVTEMGQEVTMRCQPILGHNTVFWYRQTMMQGLELLAYFRNRAPLDDSGMPKDRFSAEMPDATLATLKIQPSEPRDSAVYFCASGTAQGSYNSPLHFGNGTRLTVT.

This clone was seen a few times. The V and J genes are TRBV10-3 and TRBJ2-3; weak D call: TRBD2 (6 bases). The CDR3 is 15 amino acids. Germline CDR1 ENHRY, CDR2 SYGVKD. V was shortened by 8 bases and J by 2 bases, with 17 bases between the two germline ends. The CDR3 spells CAILGSGTPTDTQYF. The DNA of the CDR3 is TGTGCCATCCTGGGTAGCGGAACCCCCACAGATACGCAGTATTTT.

V and J are TRBV6-1 and TRBJ2-7, with TRBD1 matching 7 bases. V shed 6 bases and J 2 bases; nucleotides not matched to a gene: 10. Germline lookup yields CDR1 MNHNS and CDR2 SASEGT. The CDR3 is made up of 15 amino acids. CDR3: CASRQDREATYEQYV. CDR3 DNA: TGTGCCAGCAGACAAGACAGGGAAGCCACCTACGAGCAGTACGTC.

This sequence joins TRBV19 and TRBJ2-3; 7 positions agree with TRBD2. The J segment lost 3 bases and the V segment lost 3 bases, leaving 15 bases of the junction unmatched. The CDR3 is made up of 18 amino acids. Germline V gene sequence: CDR1 LNHDA, CDR2 SQIVND (reference sequence). The CDR3 nucleotides read TGTGCCAGTAGTATCTACCCCCCCCGCGGGAGTTCAACAGATACGCAGTATTTT. Protein product: CASSIYPPRGSSTDTQYF. The complete variable domain, with remaining parts taken from reference TRBV19 and TRBJ2-3, reads DGGITQSPKYLFRKEGQNVTLSCEQNLNHDAMYWYRQDPGQGLRLIYYSQIVNDFQKGDIAEGYSVSREKKESFPLTVTSAQKNPTAFYLCASSIYPPRGSSTDTQYFGPGTRLTVL.

This sequence joins TRBV6-5 and TRBJ2-3; D remains ambiguous. The CDR3 consists of 14 residues. Germline V lookup: CDR1 MNHEY, CDR2 SVGAGI. Trimming removed 1 base at V and 0 bases at J, with 5 bases between. Here the CDR3 reads CASSYWRSTDTQYF. DNA for the CDR3: TGTGCCAGCAGTTACTGGCGGAGCACAGATACGCAGTATTTT.

This clone has just a few counts. J is TRBJ1-5 and V is TRBV7-2; a possible D gene is TRBD1 (6 bases). Per the germline V gene, CDR1 is SGHTA and CDR2 is FQGNSA. Trimming cost V 2 bases and J 1 base, with 12 bases left between them. The CDR3 runs 16 residues. CDR3 loop: CASSLRGGGSNQPQHF. CDR3 nucleotides: TGTGCCAGCAGCTTAAGAGGGGGTGGGAGCAATCAGCCCCAGCATTTT.

The chain couples TRBV5-4 to TRBJ2-1; D may be TRBD2 (6 bases). The CDR3 covers 14 residues. CDR1 is SGHNT and CDR2 is YYREEE in the germline V gene (reference sequence). With 1 base removed from V and 7 bases from J, the gap between germline ends came to 12 bases. CDR3 sequence: CASSLTSGGNEQFF. The DNA for the CDR3 is TGTGCCAGCAGCTTGACTTCCGGGGGAAATGAGCAGTTCTTC.

This clone has a handful of counts. This chain links TRBV29-1 with TRBJ2-3; no definite D call. The CDR3 extends over 11 amino acids. V lost 7 bases to trimming and J lost 2 bases, with 7 bases between them. Germline assignment: CDR1 SQVTM and CDR2 ANQGSEA. This chain's CDR3 is CSGAITDTQYF. The CDR3 bases are TGCAGCGGGGCCATCACAGATACGCAGTATTTT.

The chain has TRBV7-2 and TRBJ2-3; 7 bases map to TRBD2. Trimming removed 1 base from V and 3 bases from J; junction bases left unmatched: 7. The CDR3 is 16 amino acids. The germline V gene encodes CDR1 SGHTA and CDR2 FQGNSA. CDR3 nucleotides: TGTGCCAGCAGCTTAGAATCGGCGGGGGAAACAGATACGCAGTATTTT. Residues: CASSLESAGETDTQYF. The entire variable domain, with the rest obtained from reference TRBV7-2 and TRBJ2-3, is as follows: GAGVSQSPSNKVTEKGKDVELRCDPISGHTALYWYRQSLGQGLEFLIYFQGNSAPDKSGLPSDRFSAERTGGSVSTLTIQRTQQEDSAVYLCASSLESAGETDTQYFGPGTRLTVL.

This clone came up a few times. This chain joins TRBV4-1 and TRBJ2-4; 15 positions agree with TRBD2. Losses at the gene ends were 4 bases for V and 1 base for J; bases not matched to a gene: 5. The CDR3 covers 18 residues. Germline V gives CDR1 MGHRA, CDR2 YSYEKL. CDR3 residues: CASSPGLAGGSAKNIQYF. The CDR3 region has the DNA TGCGCCAGCAGCCCTGGACTAGCGGGAGGGTCCGCCAAAAACATTCAGTACTTC.